The rows below give T cell receptor beta chains drawn from one sample of a study of T cell responses to AZD1222 COVID-19 vaccine. Profiled with immunoSEQ multiplex PCR; TCRdb holds only in-frame clones, not every one. The data show some 280,000 clones, 90% to 95% seen once. The sequenced sample was peripheral blood, obtained 28 days after the second AZD1222 dose. The receptors stem from an adult who received the AZD1222 COVID-19 vaccine. The CDR3 runs from the conserved cysteine through the conserved F or W. D genes are given only for firm matches. The size field is filled for only some rows; it gives once, few, many or a size class.

cdr3_aa cdr3_nt clone_size j_call v_call d_call
CASSLAGTGDTQYF TGTGCCAGCAGCTTAGCGGGAACTGGGGATACGCAGTATTTT - TRBJ2-3 TRBV7-9 -
CASSKTVSSYNSPLHF TGTGCCAGCAGCAAGACCGTAAGCTCCTATAATTCACCCCTCCACTTT - TRBJ1-6 TRBV21-1 -
CASSQGAYPEAQHF TGTGCCAGCAGCCAAGGGGCCTATCCGGAGGCCCAGCATTTT - TRBJ1-5 TRBV4-2 -
CATSLPQGRQETQYF TGTGCCACCAGCTTGCCCCAGGGGAGGCAAGAGACCCAGTACTTC - TRBJ2-5 TRBV15 -
CASSQGRVAETQYF TGTGCCAGCAGCCAAGGTCGTGTAGCGGAGACCCAGTACTTC once TRBJ2-5 TRBV4-2 -
CAIHPGGADTIYF TGTGCCATTCACCCAGGGGGCGCGGACACCATATATTTT - TRBJ1-3 TRBV10-3 TRBD1
CASSDRDRATGELFF TGTGCCAGCAGCGACCGGGACAGGGCCACCGGGGAGCTGTTTTTT - TRBJ2-2 TRBV9 TRBD1
CASRDRGRNTIYF TGTGCCAGCCGGGACAGGGGGCGAAACACCATATATTTT - TRBJ1-3 TRBV28 TRBD1
CASGWGWTGELFF TGTGCCAGCGGGTGGGGTTGGACCGGGGAGCTGTTTTTT - TRBJ2-2 TRBV6-5 -
CATSRDSGSYNEQFF TGTGCCACCAGCAGAGATAGCGGTTCCTACAATGAGCAGTTCTTC - TRBJ2-1 TRBV15 -
CASSQVTRSGNTIYF TGCGCCAGCAGCCAAGTAACGCGCTCTGGAAACACCATATATTTT - TRBJ1-3 TRBV4-1 -
CASSDGQAHEAFF TGTGCCAGCAGCGACGGACAAGCCCATGAAGCTTTCTTT - TRBJ1-1 TRBV9 -
CASSIARRASYEQYF TGTGCCAGTAGTATAGCCAGACGGGCGTCCTACGAGCAGTACTTC - TRBJ2-7 TRBV19 -
CASSLVRGDTGELFF TGCGCCAGCAGCTTGGTGCGGGGCGACACCGGGGAGCTGTTTTTT - TRBJ2-2 TRBV5-1 -
CASSLTSGGATGEQFF TGTGCCAGCAGCCTAACTAGCGGGGGGGCGACCGGTGAGCAGTTCTTC once TRBJ2-1 TRBV28 TRBD2
CASSPGTGDTGELFF TGTGCCAGCTCACCCGGGACAGGAGACACCGGGGAGCTGTTTTTT - TRBJ2-2 TRBV18 TRBD1
CASSTPGQGNTEAFF TGTGCCAGCAGCACGCCGGGACAGGGGAACACTGAAGCTTTCTTT - TRBJ1-1 TRBV7-2 TRBD1
CATMGAYKGEQFF TGTGCCACCATGGGGGCATACAAGGGGGAGCAGTTCTTC - TRBJ2-1 TRBV2 -
CASNLGLKRYEQYF TGTGCCAGCAACCTGGGACTTAAGCGCTACGAGCAGTACTTC - TRBJ2-7 TRBV6-6 -
CASTLTSGSNGANVLTF TGTGCCAGCACCCTGACTAGCGGGAGTAACGGGGCCAACGTCCTGACTTTC - TRBJ2-6 TRBV28 TRBD2
CASSLGQGAHSPLHF TGCGCCAGCAGCTTGGGACAGGGGGCCCATTCACCCCTCCACTTT - TRBJ1-6 TRBV5-1 TRBD1
CASSLWRGADNEQFF TGCGCCAGCAGCTTGTGGCGGGGGGCCGACAATGAGCAGTTCTTC once TRBJ2-1 TRBV5-1 TRBD2
CASSDGGFSGANVLTF TGTGCCAGCAGTGACGGCGGGTTCTCTGGGGCCAACGTCCTGACTTTC - TRBJ2-6 TRBV6-1 -
CASSQESRIYGYTF TGTGCCAGCAGCCAAGAGAGTCGGATCTATGGCTACACCTTC - TRBJ1-2 TRBV14 -
CASSSRRRYSNQPQHF TGTGCCAGCAGCTCACGGAGGAGGTATAGCAATCAGCCCCAGCATTTT - TRBJ1-5 TRBV28 -
CASSFGRGLYEQYF TGTGCCAGCAGCTTTGGCAGGGGGCTCTACGAGCAGTACTTC - TRBJ2-7 TRBV7-2 TRBD1
CATSRQGGNTGELFF TGTGCCACCAGCAGACAGGGCGGGAACACCGGGGAGCTGTTTTTT - TRBJ2-2 TRBV24-1 TRBD1
CASSRDLNQPQHF TGTGCCAGCAGCCGGGACCTGAATCAGCCCCAGCATTTT - TRBJ1-5 TRBV4-2 -
CASSSGQGMTEAFF TGTGCCAGCAGCTCGGGGCAGGGGATGACTGAAGCTTTCTTT - TRBJ1-1 TRBV7-9 -
CAWSVTPSQGSWETQYF TGTGCCTGGAGTGTAACCCCCTCGCAAGGTTCATGGGAGACCCAGTACTTC - TRBJ2-5 TRBV30 -
CASSVGSGPGYEQYF TGTGCCAGCAGCGTAGGGTCAGGGCCAGGGTACGAGCAGTACTTC few TRBJ2-7 TRBV9 -
CASSPLRGEKLFF TGTGCCAGCAGCCCCTTGAGAGGAGAAAAACTGTTTTTT - TRBJ1-4 TRBV3-1/TRBV3-2 -
CASSKDWGLSYEQYF TGTGCCAGCAGTAAGGATTGGGGGCTTTCCTACGAGCAGTACTTC - TRBJ2-7 TRBV2 -
CASSGGRGRGPGELFF TGTGCCAGCAGTGGGGGCAGGGGCAGAGGTCCCGGGGAGCTGTTTTTT - TRBJ2-2 TRBV28 -
CASSQEGPSGGSSYEQYF TGTGCCAGCAGCCAAGAGGGGCCGTCGGGGGGGTCCTCCTACGAGCAGTACTTC - TRBJ2-7 TRBV4-2 TRBD2
CASSPTSGVRNEQFF TGTGCCAGCTCACCAACTAGCGGAGTGAGGAATGAGCAGTTCTTC - TRBJ2-1 TRBV18 TRBD2
CASSLDGGVADTQYF TGTGCCAGCAGCTTAGATGGGGGGGTGGCAGATACGCAGTATTTT - TRBJ2-3 TRBV11-2 TRBD2
CASSNLVGTQYF TGTGCCAGCTCCAACCTCGTCGGTACGCAGTATTTT - TRBJ2-3 TRBV9 -
CASSPPGQGKAEAFF TGTGCCAGCAGTCCTCCGGGACAGGGTAAAGCTGAAGCTTTCTTT - TRBJ1-1 TRBV28 TRBD1
CASSPPGTGRTGELFF TGTGCCAGCTCACCACCCGGGACAGGGAGGACCGGGGAGCTGTTTTTT - TRBJ2-2 TRBV18 TRBD1
CSVERSAYGYTF TGCAGCGTTGAAAGGTCAGCTTATGGCTACACCTTC few TRBJ1-2 TRBV29-1 -
CASRGDGNTGELFF TGTGCCAGCAGGGGGGACGGGAACACCGGGGAGCTGTTTTTT - TRBJ2-2 TRBV9 -
CASRYRVGEKLFF TGTGCCAGCAGATACCGGGTTGGGGAAAAACTGTTTTTT - TRBJ1-4 TRBV2 -
CASSYLGGNEQFF TGTGCCAGCAGTTACCTCGGGGGCAATGAGCAGTTCTTC - TRBJ2-1 TRBV6-5 -
CASSYSIQGYEQYF TGTGCCAGCAGTTACTCGATTCAGGGGTACGAGCAGTACTTC - TRBJ2-7 TRBV6-5 -
CASSSNTGDNQPQHF TGTGCCAGCTCAAGTAATACAGGGGACAATCAGCCCCAGCATTTT - TRBJ1-5 TRBV18 TRBD1
CASSPGDRGRDNEQFF TGTGCCAGCAGCCCGGGAGATCGTGGTCGTGACAATGAGCAGTTCTTC - TRBJ2-1 TRBV4-2 -
CASSSGQFYSGANVLTF TGTGCCAGCAGCTCGGGACAGTTCTACTCTGGGGCCAACGTCCTGACTTTC - TRBJ2-6 TRBV27 TRBD1
CASSLTGFYGYTF TGTGCCAGCAGTTTAACCGGGTTCTATGGCTACACCTTC once TRBJ1-2 TRBV28 -
CASSLISSTLFSNYGYTF TGCGCCAGCAGCTTGATAAGTTCTACTCTATTCTCTAACTATGGCTACACCTTC - TRBJ1-2 TRBV5-1 -
CASTIGQGNTGELFF TGTGCCAGCACCATCGGACAGGGAAACACCGGGGAGCTGTTTTTT - TRBJ2-2 TRBV2 TRBD1
CASSSYGQGSEQYF TGTGCCAGCAGCTCCTACGGACAGGGTAGCGAGCAGTACTTC - TRBJ2-7 TRBV7-2 TRBD1
CASSGRTASNQPQHF TGTGCCAGCAGTGGAAGGACGGCGAGCAATCAGCCCCAGCATTTT - TRBJ1-5 TRBV2 -
CASSWGLAGAGETQYF TGTGCCAGCAGCTGGGGACTAGCGGGGGCTGGCGAGACCCAGTACTTC - TRBJ2-5 TRBV5-6 TRBD2
CASSQDWGVYEQYF TGCGCCAGCAGCCAAGATTGGGGGGTATACGAGCAGTACTTC - TRBJ2-7 TRBV4-3 -
CASSYSGGRFTDTQYF TGTGCCAGCAGTTACAGTGGCGGGAGGTTCACAGATACGCAGTATTTT - TRBJ2-3 TRBV6-2/TRBV6-3 TRBD2
CASSLTDRGIQPQHF TGTGCCAGCAGCTTAACGGACAGGGGTATTCAGCCCCAGCATTTT - TRBJ1-5 TRBV7-6 TRBD1
CATSATGIMGTEAFF TGTGCCACCAGTGCCACAGGGATTATGGGCACTGAAGCTTTCTTT - TRBJ1-1 TRBV24-1 -
CASSFDSGHEKLFF TGTGCCAGCAGCTTCGACAGCGGCCATGAAAAACTGTTTTTT - TRBJ1-4 TRBV7-8 -